This T cell receptor beta chain appears in the sequencing data of a study of Ad26.COV2.S vaccination and SARS-CoV-2 variants. Study in general: Each vaccinee took Ad26.COV2.S intramuscularly, once or twice 56 days apart.

Only in-frame clones appear in the TCRdb table, and some are missing; sequencing was by immunoSEQ multiplex PCR. This sample has roughly 350,000 clones, with 88% found just once. There are 12 residues in the CDR3. CDR1 and CDR2 from the germline V gene are SEHNR and FQNEAQ (reference sequence). The V gene lost 5 bases and the J gene lost 7 bases, with 11 bases spanning the gap. Specified treatment: some 20 received Ad26.COV2.S at low or high dose, single or two shots; several received placebo; per-sample allocation not given. Collection of samples fell on day 63 after the first vaccine or placebo injection. Recruitment in Boston yielded a donor of adult age, 18-55 years.

Sequenced material: peripheral blood, taken in a trial of Ad26.COV2.S vaccine versus placebo. The origin of this receptor is a person aged 18-65 years who received the Ad26.COV2.S COVID-19 vaccine or a placebo. The chain links TRBV7-9 to TRBJ1-1, with D perhaps matching TRBD1 (5 bases). As DNA, the CDR3 is TGTGCCAGCAGCCCCGGGGGGGGTGAAGCTTTCTTT. It translates to CASSPGGGEAFF.